The T cell receptor beta chain described here comes from a study of blood T cells in healthy people across ages. In regard to this clonotype: Its antigen is undetermined. Given a much more abundant clone one base away, this may be a read error.

The CDR3 length is 16 residues. Germline CDR1 DFQATT, CDR2 SNEGSKA (reference sequence). A second PCR of 7 to 11 cycles used a sample-barcoded 5' primer and a J-beta primer mix. TCRdb re-derived calls from the 5' RACE reads in MiXCR, one entry per CDR3 protein. The sample comprises approximately 700,000 distinct CDR3 sequences, roughly 30% of which are singletons, and approximately 15% rests with the top ten. Study-level points and caveats: Per million T cells, the diversity of TCR beta decreased roughly linearly as age advanced.

This chain uses TRBV20-1 with TRBJ2-1; 14 bases fit TRBD2. The end of the DNA aligns better with TRBJ2-7, so the J call may be wrong. This TCR was sampled from a woman aged 80 or over in good health. Sequences were obtained from blood. CDR3 sequence (DNA): TGCAGTGCTAGGGGAGGGACTAGCGGGGGCTACAATGAGCAGTACTTC. It specifies CSARGGTSGGYNEQYF.